This paragraph covers one TCR beta chain sequence. This CDR3 spans 18 amino acids. Germline CDR1 LNHNV, CDR2 YYDKDF (reference sequence). V was clipped by 0 bases and J by 0 bases, with 16 bases between them. The PCR ran on 60 Vbeta and 13 Jbeta primers. This table comes from immunoSEQ multiplex PCR, and its TCRdb copy is limited to in-frame clones, with some not included. Of over 100,000 clones detected, roughly 69% appear once; the ten largest clones hold about 2%. These data belong to a study of cytomegalovirus exposure and HLA in healthy donors. The rearrangement links TRBV15 to TRBJ2-3, with D perhaps matching TRBD2 (5 bases). The TCR was taken from a human donor in good health. Material: PBMCs. CDR3 bases: TGTGCCACCAGCAGAGATCAGATGCAGCGGAGTAGCACAGATACGCAGTATTTT. It encodes CATSRDQMQRSSTDTQYF.